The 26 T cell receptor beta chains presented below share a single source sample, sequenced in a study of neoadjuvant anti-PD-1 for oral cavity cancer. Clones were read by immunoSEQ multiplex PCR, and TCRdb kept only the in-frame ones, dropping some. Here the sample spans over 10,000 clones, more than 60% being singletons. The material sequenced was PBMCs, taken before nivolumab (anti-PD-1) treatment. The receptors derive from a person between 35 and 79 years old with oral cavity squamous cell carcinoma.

The CDR3 nucleotides read TGTGCCAGCACCGGAGGTCCTCAGGAGACCCAGTACTTC. As protein: CASTGGPQETQYF. The J gene is TRBJ2-5, the V gene TRBV5-4; tentative D call: TRBD2 (5 bases). Trimming pared 6 bases from V and 5 bases from J, leaving 14 bases between. Looked up from germline, CDR1 is SGHNT and CDR2 is YYREEE (reference sequence). The CDR3 spans 13 residues.

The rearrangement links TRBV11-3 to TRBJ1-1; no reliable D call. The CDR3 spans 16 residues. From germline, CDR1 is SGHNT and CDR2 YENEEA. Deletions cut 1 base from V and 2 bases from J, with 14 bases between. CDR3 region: CASSLGLGRSNTEAFF. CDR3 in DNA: TGTGCCAGCAGCTTAGGCCTCGGGCGGTCCAACACTGAAGCTTTCTTT. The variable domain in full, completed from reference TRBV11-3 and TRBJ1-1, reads EAGVVQSPRYKIIEKKQPVAFWCNPISGHNTLYWYLQNLGQGPELLIRYENEEAVDDSQLPKDRFSAERLKGVDSTLKIQPAELGDSAVYLCASSLGLGRSNTEAFFGQGTRLTVV.

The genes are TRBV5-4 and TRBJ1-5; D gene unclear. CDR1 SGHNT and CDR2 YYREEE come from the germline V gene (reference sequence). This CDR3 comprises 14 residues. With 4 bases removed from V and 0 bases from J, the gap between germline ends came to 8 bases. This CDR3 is CASSVGNSNQPQHF. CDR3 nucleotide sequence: TGTGCCAGCAGCGTCGGAAATAGCAATCAGCCCCAGCATTTT.

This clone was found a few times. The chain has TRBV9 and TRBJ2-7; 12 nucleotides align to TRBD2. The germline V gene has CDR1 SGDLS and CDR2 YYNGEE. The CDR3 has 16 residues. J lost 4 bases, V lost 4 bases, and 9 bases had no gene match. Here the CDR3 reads CASSQARLAGVYEQYF. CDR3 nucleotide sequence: TGTGCCAGCAGCCAGGCCAGACTAGCGGGAGTGTACGAGCAGTACTTC.

CDR3 region: CASTPGVSTDTQYF. The DNA for the CDR3 is TGCGCCAGCACCCCCGGGGTCAGCACAGATACGCAGTATTTT. The rearrangement links TRBV5-1 to TRBJ2-3; D may be TRBD2 (5 bases). This CDR3 comprises 14 residues. V gave up 6 bases and J gave up 0 bases, with 11 bases separating them. Per germline, CDR1 SGHRS and CDR2 YFSETQ.

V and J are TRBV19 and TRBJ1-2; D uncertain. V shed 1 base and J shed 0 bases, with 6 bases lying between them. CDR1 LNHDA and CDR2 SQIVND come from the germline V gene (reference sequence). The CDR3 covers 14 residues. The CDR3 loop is CASSIGSTNYGYTF. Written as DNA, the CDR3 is TGTGCCAGTAGTATAGGAAGCACTAACTATGGCTACACCTTC.

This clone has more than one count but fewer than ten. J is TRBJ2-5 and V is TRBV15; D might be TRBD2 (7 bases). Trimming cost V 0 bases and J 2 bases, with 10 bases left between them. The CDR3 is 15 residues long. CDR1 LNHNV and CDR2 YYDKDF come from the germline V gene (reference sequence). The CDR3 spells CATSRDRGGQETQYF. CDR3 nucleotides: TGTGCCACCAGCAGAGACAGGGGAGGGCAAGAGACCCAGTACTTC. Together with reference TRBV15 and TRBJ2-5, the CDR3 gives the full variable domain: DAMVIQNPRYQVTQFGKPVTLSCSQTLNHNVMYWYQQKSSQAPKLLFHYYDKDFNNEADTPDNFQSRRPNTSFCFLDIRSPGLGDTAMYLCATSRDRGGQETQYFGPGTRLLVL.

CDR3 nucleotides: TGTGCCAGCAGTGATCTCGATCAGCCCCAGCATTTT. This gives the protein CASSDLDQPQHF. The chain carries TRBV2 and TRBJ1-5; D is uncertain. The germline CDR1 and CDR2 sequences are SNHLY and FYNNEI. V dropped 3 bases and J dropped 5 bases, with 5 bases sitting between them. This CDR3 comprises 12 residues. Filled out from reference TRBV2 and TRBJ1-5, the complete variable domain reads EPEVTQTPSHQVTQMGQEVILRCVPISNHLYFYWYRQILGQKVEFLVSFYNNEISEKSEIFDDQFSVERPDGSNFTLKIRSTKLEDSAMYFCASSDLDQPQHFGDGTRLSIL.

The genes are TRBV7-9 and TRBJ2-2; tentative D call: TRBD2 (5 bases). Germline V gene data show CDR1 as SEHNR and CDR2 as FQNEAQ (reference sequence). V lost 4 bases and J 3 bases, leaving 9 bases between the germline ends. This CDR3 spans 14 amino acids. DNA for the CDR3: TGTGCCAGCAGCTCTGGACTGTACACCGGGGAGCTGTTTTTT. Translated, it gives CASSSGLYTGELFF. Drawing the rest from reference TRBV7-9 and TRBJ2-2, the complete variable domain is DTGVSQNPRHKITKRGQNVTFRCDPISEHNRLYWYRQTLGQGPEFLTYFQNEAQLEKSRLLSDRFSAERPKGSFSTLEIQRTEQGDSAMYLCASSSGLYTGELFFGEGSRLTVL.

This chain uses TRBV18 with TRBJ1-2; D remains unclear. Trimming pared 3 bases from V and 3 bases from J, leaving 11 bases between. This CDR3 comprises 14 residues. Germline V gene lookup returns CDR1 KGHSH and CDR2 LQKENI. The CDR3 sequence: CASSPGKAYYGYTF. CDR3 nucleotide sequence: TGTGCCAGCTCACCTGGGAAGGCCTACTATGGCTACACCTTC.

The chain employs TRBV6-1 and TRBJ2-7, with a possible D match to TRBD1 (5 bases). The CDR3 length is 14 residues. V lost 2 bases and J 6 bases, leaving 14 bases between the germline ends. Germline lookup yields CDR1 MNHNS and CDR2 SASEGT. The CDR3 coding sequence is TGTGCCAGCAGTGAAAGAGTCCAGGGTGCCGAGCAGTACTTC. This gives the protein CASSERVQGAEQYF.

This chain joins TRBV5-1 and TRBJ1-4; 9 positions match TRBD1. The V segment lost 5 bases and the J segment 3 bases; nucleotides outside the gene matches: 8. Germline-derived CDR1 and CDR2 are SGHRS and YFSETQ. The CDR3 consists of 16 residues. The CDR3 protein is CASSPDRGVSNEKLFF. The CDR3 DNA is TGCGCCAGCAGTCCCGACAGGGGGGTATCTAATGAAAAACTGTTTTTT.

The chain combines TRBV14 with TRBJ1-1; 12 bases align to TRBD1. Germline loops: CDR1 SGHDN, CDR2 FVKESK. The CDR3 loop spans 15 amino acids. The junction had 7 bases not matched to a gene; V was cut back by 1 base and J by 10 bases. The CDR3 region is CASSQARGQGASAFF. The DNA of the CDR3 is TGTGCCAGCAGCCAAGCGAGGGGACAGGGGGCCTCAGCTTTCTTT.

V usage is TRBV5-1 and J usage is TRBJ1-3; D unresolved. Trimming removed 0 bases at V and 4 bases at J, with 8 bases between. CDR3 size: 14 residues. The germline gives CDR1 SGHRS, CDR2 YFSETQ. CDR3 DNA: TGCGCCAGCAGCTTGGCTGGGTACGGAAACACCATATATTTT. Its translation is CASSLAGYGNTIYF.

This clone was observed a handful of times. CDR3 protein: CASSLGDRGGVYGYTF. In nucleotides, the CDR3 is TGTGCCAGCAGCTTGGGGGACAGGGGAGGGGTTTATGGCTACACCTTC. This chain links TRBV5-4 with TRBJ1-2; 10 positions match TRBD1. Germline assignment: CDR1 SGHNT and CDR2 YYREEE (reference sequence). The CDR3 has 16 residues. The V gene end was trimmed by 0 bases and the J gene end by 5 bases; junction bases not matched to a gene: 7. Using reference TRBV5-4 and TRBJ1-2 for the parts outside the CDR3, the full variable domain is ETGVTQSPTHLIKTRGQQVTLRCSSQSGHNTVSWYQQALGQGPQFIFQYYREEENGRGNFPPRFSGLQFPNYSSELNVNALELDDSALYLCASSLGDRGGVYGYTFGSGTRLTVV.

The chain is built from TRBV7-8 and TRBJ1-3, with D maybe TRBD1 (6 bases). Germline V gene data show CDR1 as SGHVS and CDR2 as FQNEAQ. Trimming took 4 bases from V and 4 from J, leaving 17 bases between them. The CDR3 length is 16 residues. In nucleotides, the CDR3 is TGTGCCAGCAGCTCCCTTTTCAGGGGTGACGGAAACACCATATATTTT. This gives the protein CASSSLFRGDGNTIYF.

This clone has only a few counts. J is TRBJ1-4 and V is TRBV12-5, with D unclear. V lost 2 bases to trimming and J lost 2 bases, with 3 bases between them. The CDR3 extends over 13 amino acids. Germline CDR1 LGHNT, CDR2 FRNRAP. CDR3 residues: CASGLSTNEKLFF. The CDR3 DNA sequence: TGTGCTAGTGGTTTGAGTACTAATGAAAAACTGTTTTTT.

The CDR3 region is CASSQVGLDNTGELFF. DNA of the CDR3: TGTGCCAGCAGCCAAGTTGGACTAGACAACACCGGGGAGCTGTTTTTT. The rearrangement links TRBV4-2 to TRBJ2-2; 7 bases map to TRBD2. The CDR3 length is 16 residues. Losses at the gene ends were 1 base for V and 2 bases for J; bases not matched to a gene: 4. Germline CDR1 LGHNA, CDR2 YNFKEQ.

The CDR3 is CATSRAGTDSYEQYF. Here the CDR3 DNA reads TGTGCCACCAGCAGGGCTGGGACTGACTCTTACGAGCAGTACTTC. The V and J genes are TRBV15 and TRBJ2-7; D may be TRBD2 (6 bases). Trimming left V 3 bases short and J 4 bases short, with 16 bases between. Germline V gives CDR1 LNHNV, CDR2 YYDKDF (reference sequence). This CDR3 is built from 15 residues.

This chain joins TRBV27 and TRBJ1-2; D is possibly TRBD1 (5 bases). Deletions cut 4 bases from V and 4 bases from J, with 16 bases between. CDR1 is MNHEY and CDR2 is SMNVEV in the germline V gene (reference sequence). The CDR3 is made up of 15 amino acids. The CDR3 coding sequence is TGTGCCAGCAGTTCCCGGGACTCGGTCCCCTATGGCTACACCTTC. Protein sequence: CASSSRDSVPYGYTF.

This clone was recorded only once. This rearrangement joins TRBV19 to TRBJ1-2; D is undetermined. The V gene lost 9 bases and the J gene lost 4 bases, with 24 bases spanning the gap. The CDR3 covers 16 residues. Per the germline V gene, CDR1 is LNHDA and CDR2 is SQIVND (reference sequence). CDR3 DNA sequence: TGTGCCAGCAGCTTAGAAGGGCAGCTCAGCTTCTATGGCTACACCTTC. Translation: CASSLEGQLSFYGYTF.

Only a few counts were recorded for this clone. The chain's CDR3 is CASSSRVTENTGELFF. The CDR3 DNA sequence: TGTGCCAGCAGTTCCCGAGTGACGGAGAACACCGGGGAGCTGTTTTTT. The J gene is TRBJ2-2, the V gene TRBV28; D is unresolved. V was shortened by 4 bases and J by 1 base, with 13 bases between the two germline ends. The length of the CDR3 is 16 residues. Germline V gene sequence: CDR1 MDHEN, CDR2 SYDVKM.

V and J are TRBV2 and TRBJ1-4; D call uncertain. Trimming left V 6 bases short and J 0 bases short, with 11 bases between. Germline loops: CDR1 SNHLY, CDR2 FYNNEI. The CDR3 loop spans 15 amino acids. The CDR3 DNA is TGTGCCAGCAGGGACGGGAGCGCAACTAATGAAAAACTGTTTTTT. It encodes CASRDGSATNEKLFF.

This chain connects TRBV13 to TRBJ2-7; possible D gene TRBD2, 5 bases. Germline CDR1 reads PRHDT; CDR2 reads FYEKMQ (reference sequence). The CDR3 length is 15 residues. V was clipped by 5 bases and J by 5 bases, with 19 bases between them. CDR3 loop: CASSQRAVALHEQYF. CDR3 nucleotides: TGTGCCAGCAGCCAGCGAGCGGTGGCCCTCCACGAGCAGTACTTC.

This CDR3 is CASSLPPAGGAKLFF. For the CDR3, the DNA is TGTGCCAGCAGTTTACCCCCGGCAGGGGGGGCAAAACTGTTTTTT. This chain joins TRBV28 and TRBJ1-4; 7 bases are a match to TRBD1. V was pared by 2 bases and J by 10 bases, with 10 bases of the junction left unmatched. CDR1 and CDR2 (germline): MDHEN, SYDVKM. The CDR3 is made up of 15 amino acids.

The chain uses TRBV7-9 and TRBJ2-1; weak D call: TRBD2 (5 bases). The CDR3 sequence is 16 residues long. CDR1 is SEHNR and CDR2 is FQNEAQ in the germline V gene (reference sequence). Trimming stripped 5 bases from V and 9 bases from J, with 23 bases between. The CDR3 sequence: CASSPLLRDPNGEQFF. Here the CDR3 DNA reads TGTGCCAGCAGCCCTCTTCTCCGGGATCCCAATGGTGAGCAGTTCTTC.